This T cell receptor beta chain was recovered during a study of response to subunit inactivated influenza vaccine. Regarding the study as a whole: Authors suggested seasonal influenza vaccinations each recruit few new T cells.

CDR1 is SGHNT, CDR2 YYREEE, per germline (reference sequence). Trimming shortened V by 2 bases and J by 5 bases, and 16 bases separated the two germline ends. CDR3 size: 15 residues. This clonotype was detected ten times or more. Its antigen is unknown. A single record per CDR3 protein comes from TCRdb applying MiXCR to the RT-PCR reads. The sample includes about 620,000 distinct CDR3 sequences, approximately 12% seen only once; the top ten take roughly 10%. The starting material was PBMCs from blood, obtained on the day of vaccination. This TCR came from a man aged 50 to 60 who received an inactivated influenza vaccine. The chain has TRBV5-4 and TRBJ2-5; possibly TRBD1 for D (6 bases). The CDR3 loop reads CASSFREGGWETQYF. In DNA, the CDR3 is TGTGCCAGCAGCTTTCGGGAAGGGGGATGGGAGACCCAGTACTTC.